This is a list of T cell receptor beta chains from one sample in a study of T cells in narcolepsy. Data came from immunoSEQ multiplex PCR; TCRdb stores just in-frame clones and leaves some out. This sample has fewer than 40,000 clones; 75% to 85% occur once, and the top ten carry 2% to 3%. The sequencing sample was made of CD45RA- memory CD4+ T cells from PBMCs. These receptors all stem from a human donor with narcolepsy. Each CDR3 is given with its conserved first and last residue. D genes are given only for firm matches. The listing skips clone size in some rows; elsewhere it reads once, few, many or a size class.

V	J	D	size	CDR3	DNA
TRBV14	TRBJ2-7	NA	few	CASSHPREGSGDYEQYF	TGTGCCAGCAGCCACCCGCGAGAGGGATCTGGGGACTACGAGCAGTACTTC
TRBV15	TRBJ2-5	TRBD1	once	CATSSAQQGAGETQYF	TGTGCCACCAGCAGTGCTCAACAGGGGGCCGGAGAGACCCAGTACTTC
TRBV5-1	TRBJ2-4	NA	NA	CASSLALAGIQYF	TGCGCCAGCAGCTTGGCTCTAGCAGGCATTCAGTACTTC
TRBV11-2	TRBJ2-4	NA	NA	CASSKPGVGELRPKNIQYF	TGTGCCAGCTCGAAGCCCGGCGTAGGGGAACTTCGGCCCAAAAACATTCAGTACTTC
TRBV9	TRBJ2-1	NA	once	CASSVRAALDNEQFF	TGTGCCAGCAGCGTCAGGGCGGCCCTCGACAATGAGCAGTTCTTC
TRBV10-3	TRBJ1-5	TRBD1	once	CAISETTGGAQPQHF	TGTGCCATCAGTGAGACGACAGGGGGGGCTCAGCCCCAGCATTTT
TRBV15	TRBJ2-5	NA	NA	CATSRGLVETQYF	TGTGCCACCAGCAGAGGTCTGGTGGAGACCCAGTACTTC
TRBV7-3	TRBJ2-2	NA	NA	CASSDSFNTGELFF	TGTGCCAGCAGTGACAGCTTTAACACCGGGGAGCTGTTTTTT
TRBV11-2	TRBJ2-7	TRBD2	NA	CASSLDRGGYYEQYF	TGTGCCAGCAGCTTAGATAGGGGAGGGTACTACGAGCAGTACTTC
TRBV7-2	TRBJ1-2	NA	NA	CASSLASAGYTF	TGTGCCAGCAGCTTAGCGTCAGCTGGCTACACCTTC
TRBV5-1	TRBJ1-2	NA	NA	CASSRTPGPRNGYTF	TGCGCCAGCAGCCGAACACCCGGGCCTCGTAATGGCTACACCTTC
TRBV2	TRBJ1-5	NA	NA	CASSEDRHQPQHF	TGTGCCAGCAGTGAGGACAGACATCAGCCCCAGCATTTT
TRBV11-2	TRBJ2-7	NA	once	CASRLAGPHEQYF	TGTGCCAGCAGATTGGCGGGACCCCACGAGCAGTACTTC
TRBV5-6	TRBJ1-1	NA	NA	CASSSVGEPTEAFF	TGTGCCAGCAGCTCGGTGGGCGAGCCCACTGAAGCTTTCTTT
TRBV19	TRBJ2-3	TRBD2	NA	CGTRLSGDTQYF	TGTGGGACTAGACTTTCAGGGGATACGCAGTATTTT
TRBV5-4	TRBJ1-1	NA	NA	CATSTDKGTEAFF	TGTGCCACCTCGACAGACAAAGGTACTGAAGCTTTCTTT
TRBV11-2	TRBJ1-1	NA	NA	CASSLVTFPDTEAFF	TGTGCCAGCAGCTTAGTCACCTTTCCTGACACTGAAGCTTTCTTT
TRBV27	TRBJ1-2	NA	NA	CASKGGMEKGYTF	TGTGCCAGCAAAGGGGGGATGGAAAAGGGCTACACCTTC
TRBV5-1	TRBJ2-3	NA	NA	CASSEDISTQYF	TGCGCCAGCAGCGAAGATATTAGTACGCAGTATTTT
TRBV7-2	TRBJ1-6	NA	NA	CASSLGASPLHF	TGTGCCAGCAGCCTCGGGGCCTCACCCCTCCACTTT